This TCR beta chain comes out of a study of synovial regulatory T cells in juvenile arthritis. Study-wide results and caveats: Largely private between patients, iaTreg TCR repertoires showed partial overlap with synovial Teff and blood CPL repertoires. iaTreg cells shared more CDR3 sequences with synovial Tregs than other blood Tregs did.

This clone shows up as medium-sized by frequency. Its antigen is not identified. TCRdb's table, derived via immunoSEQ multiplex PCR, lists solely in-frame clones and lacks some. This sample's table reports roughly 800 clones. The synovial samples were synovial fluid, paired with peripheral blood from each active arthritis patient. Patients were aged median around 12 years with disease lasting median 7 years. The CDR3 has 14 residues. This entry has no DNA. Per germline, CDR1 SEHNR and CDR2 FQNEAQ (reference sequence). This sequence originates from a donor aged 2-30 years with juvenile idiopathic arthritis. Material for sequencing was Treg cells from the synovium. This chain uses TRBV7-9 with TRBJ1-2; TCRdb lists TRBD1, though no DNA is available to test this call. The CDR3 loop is CASSFQGANYGYTF.